The present TCR beta chain was sequenced within a study of T cells in Graves' hyperthyroidism and ophthalmopathy. On the study more broadly: The initial diagnosis was the point when peripheral blood was collected, ahead of any treatment.

Patients were excluded because of uncontrolled infection, other autoimmune disease, pregnancy or lactation. A roughly 10 ml volume of fresh peripheral blood provided the PBMCs. The CDR3 is made up of 13 amino acids. The germline gives CDR1 MDHEN, CDR2 SYDVKM. Trimming removed 3 bases at V and 8 bases at J, with 13 bases between. A few counts support this clonotype. TCR beta CDR3 region amplification was performed from RNA transcripts. The HTBI primer set drove a first-round RT-PCR of the TCR CDR3. MiXCR, applied by TCRdb to the multiplex PCR reads, yields one record per CDR3 protein. The sample has some 400,000 distinct CDR3 sequences; roughly 13% are singletons.

The TCR comes from a man under 40 with Graves' hyperthyroidism that later progressed to Graves' ophthalmopathy. The chain has TRBV28 and TRBJ1-2; D remains unclear. Sequencing input: blood. Written as DNA, the CDR3 is TGTGCCAGCAGTTTTCGACTACTTGAGGGCTACACCTTC. Translation gives CASSFRLLEGYTF.